This entry is about one T cell receptor (beta chain). The sample is drawn from a study of blood T cell repertoires in COVID-19. Study context: T cells, B-cell-depleted T cells, or PBMCs provided the cDNA or gDNA that served as material.

Assay: immunoSEQ multiplex PCR; the TCRdb copy retains only in-frame clones and omits some. The sample includes just over 300,000 clones, approximately 83% of them seen just once. The V end was cut by 6 bases, the J end by 0 bases, with 21 bases between. The CDR3 has 18 residues. Germline CDR1 is LNHDA and CDR2 is SQIVND (reference sequence). J is TRBJ1-5 and V is TRBV19; D perhaps matches TRBD1 (6 bases). The TCR was taken from a man under 40 who had recovered from COVID-19. The specimen was PBMCs or T cells enriched from blood (not recorded which). The DNA for the CDR3 is TGTGCCAGTAGAACTACCGGGACATCCCTGTATAGCAATCAGCCCCAGCATTTT. Translated: CASRTTGTSLYSNQPQHF.